The T cell receptor (beta chain) described here comes from a study of blood T cell repertoires in COVID-19. Study in general: Specimens from acute and convalescent COVID-19 originated in the United States, Italy and Spain. The cDNA or gDNA used as material had been derived from T cells, B-cell-depleted T cells, or PBMCs.

This CDR3 is built from 14 residues. V gave up 6 bases and J gave up 7 bases, with 18 bases separating them. Germline loops: CDR1 MNHEY, CDR2 SVGAGI. The repertoire was sequenced with immunoSEQ multiplex PCR; TCRdb's copy has only in-frame clones and lacks some. The top ten hold around 14% of the sample, which has over 50,000 clones, 60% to 85% seen once. This clonotype originated in a human donor with active or convalescent COVID-19. The donor label of this sample is uncertain. The sequenced sample consisted of peripheral blood. The chain combines TRBV6-5 with TRBJ1-1; D gene unclear. The CDR3 loop is CASSGLNGPSEAFF. CDR3 bases: TGTGCCAGCAGCGGTTTGAATGGGCCGAGTGAAGCTTTCTTT.